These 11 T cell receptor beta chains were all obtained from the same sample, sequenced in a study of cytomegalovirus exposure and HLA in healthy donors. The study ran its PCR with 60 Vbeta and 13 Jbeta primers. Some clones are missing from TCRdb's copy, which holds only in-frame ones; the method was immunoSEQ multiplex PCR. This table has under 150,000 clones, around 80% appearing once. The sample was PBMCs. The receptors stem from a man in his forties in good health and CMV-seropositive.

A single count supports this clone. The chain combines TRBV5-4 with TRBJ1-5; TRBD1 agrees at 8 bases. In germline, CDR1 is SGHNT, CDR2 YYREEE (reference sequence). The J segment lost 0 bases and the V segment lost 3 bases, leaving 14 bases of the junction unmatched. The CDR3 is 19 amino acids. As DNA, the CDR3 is TGTGCCAGCAGCTCCCCCCGGACAGGGAGGGACCTTAGCAATCAGCCCCAGCATTTT. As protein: CASSSPRTGRDLSNQPQHF.

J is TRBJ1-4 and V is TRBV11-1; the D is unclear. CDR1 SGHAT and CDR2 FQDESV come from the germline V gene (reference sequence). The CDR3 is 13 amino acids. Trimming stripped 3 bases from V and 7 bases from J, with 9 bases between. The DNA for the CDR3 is TGTGCCAGCAGCTTGCTGGTGAGTGAAAAACTGTTTTTT. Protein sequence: CASSLLVSEKLFF.

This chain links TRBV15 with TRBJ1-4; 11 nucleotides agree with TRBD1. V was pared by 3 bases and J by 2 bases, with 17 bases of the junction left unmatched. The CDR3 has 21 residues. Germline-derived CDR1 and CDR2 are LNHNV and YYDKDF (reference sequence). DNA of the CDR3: TGTGCCACCAGCAGCTCATACACCGGGACAGGGGGAACGTCTACTAATGAAAAACTGTTTTTT. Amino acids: CATSSSYTGTGGTSTNEKLFF.

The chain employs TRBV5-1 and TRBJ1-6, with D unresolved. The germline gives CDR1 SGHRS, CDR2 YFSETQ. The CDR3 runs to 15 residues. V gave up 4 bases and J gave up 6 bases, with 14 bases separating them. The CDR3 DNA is TGCGCCAGCAGCGGTCTTGCGCCGGGTAATTCACCCCTCCACTTT. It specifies CASSGLAPGNSPLHF.

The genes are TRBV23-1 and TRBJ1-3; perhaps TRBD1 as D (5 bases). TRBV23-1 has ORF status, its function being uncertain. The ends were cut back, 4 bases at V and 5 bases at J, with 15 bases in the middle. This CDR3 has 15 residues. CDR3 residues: CASSLGQGARNTIYF. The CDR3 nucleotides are TGCGCCAGCAGTCTTGGGCAGGGCGCCAGAAACACCATATATTTT.

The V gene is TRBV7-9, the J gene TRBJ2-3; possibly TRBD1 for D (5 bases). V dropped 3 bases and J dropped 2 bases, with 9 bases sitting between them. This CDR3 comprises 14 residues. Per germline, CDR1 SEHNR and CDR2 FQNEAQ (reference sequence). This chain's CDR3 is CASSLVGLTDTQYF. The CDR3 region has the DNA TGTGCCAGCAGCTTGGTGGGGCTCACAGATACGCAGTATTTT.

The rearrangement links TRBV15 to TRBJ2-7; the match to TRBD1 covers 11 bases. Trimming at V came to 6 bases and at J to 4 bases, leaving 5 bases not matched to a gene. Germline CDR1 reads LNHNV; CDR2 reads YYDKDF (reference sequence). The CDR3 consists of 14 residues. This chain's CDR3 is CATRPDRGQYEQYF. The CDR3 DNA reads TGTGCCACCAGACCGGACAGGGGGCAATACGAGCAGTACTTC.

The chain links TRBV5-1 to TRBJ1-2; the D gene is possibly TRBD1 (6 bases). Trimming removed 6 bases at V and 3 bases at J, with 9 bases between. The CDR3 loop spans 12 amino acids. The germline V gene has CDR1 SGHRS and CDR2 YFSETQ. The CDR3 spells CASKGEYYGYTF. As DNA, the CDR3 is TGCGCCAGCAAGGGGGAATACTATGGCTACACCTTC.

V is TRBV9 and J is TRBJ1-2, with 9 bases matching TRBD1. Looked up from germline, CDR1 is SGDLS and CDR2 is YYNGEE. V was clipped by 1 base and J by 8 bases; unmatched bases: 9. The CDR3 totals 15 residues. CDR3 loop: CASSVLTGTGQGYTF. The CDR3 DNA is TGTGCCAGCAGCGTACTTACCGGGACAGGGCAGGGCTACACCTTC.

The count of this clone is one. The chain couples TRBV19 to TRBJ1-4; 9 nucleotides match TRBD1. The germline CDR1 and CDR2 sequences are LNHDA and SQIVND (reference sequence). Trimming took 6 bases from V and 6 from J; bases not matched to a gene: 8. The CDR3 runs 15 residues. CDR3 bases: TGTGCCAGTAGAAAACCGGGACAGGGAGATGAAAAACTGTTTTTT. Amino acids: CASRKPGQGDEKLFF.

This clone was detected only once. CDR3 sequence (DNA): TGTGCCACCAGCAGAGACTCGCTTCTTTCTAAGCGGACAGCTTTCTTT. This encodes CATSRDSLLSKRTAFF. The chain employs TRBV15 and TRBJ1-1; no reliable D call. Germline CDR1 LNHNV, CDR2 YYDKDF (reference sequence). The CDR3 runs to 16 residues. V was shortened by 0 bases and J by 10 bases, with 21 bases between the two germline ends.